These 21 T cell receptor beta chains were sequenced from one sample in a study of shared clonotypes between healthy human individuals. Repertoires were generated with immunoSEQ multiplex PCR, while TCRdb's copy carries only in-frame clones and drops some. Counted here are 600,000 to 750,000 clones, around 70% occurring once; the ten biggest clones make up about 1.8%. Sequenced input: memory CD4+ T cells sorted from blood. Subset here: CD45RA-negative fraction. The receptors were sampled from a woman under 40 in good health.

V gene TRBV5-4 combines with J gene TRBJ2-7, with 10 bases aligning to TRBD1. With V trimmed by 4 bases and J by 5 bases, 9 bases remained unmatched. Looked up from germline, CDR1 is SGHNT and CDR2 is YYREEE (reference sequence). The CDR3 has 15 residues. The CDR3 DNA follows: TGTGCCAGCAGCCCGTCCGGGACAGGGGCCGACGAGCAGTACTTC. This gives the protein CASSPSGTGADEQYF.

There are a few counts of this clone. This sequence joins TRBV7-2 and TRBJ2-7; TRBD1 matches at 7 bases. V trimming: 1 base; J trimming: 5 bases; junction bases outside the gene matches: 5. The V gene's germline CDR1 is SGHTA and CDR2 FQGNSA. The CDR3 runs 14 residues. Here the CDR3 reads CASSLGQGSNEQYF. In DNA, the CDR3 is TGTGCCAGCAGCTTAGGACAGGGAAGCAACGAGCAGTACTTC. The full variable domain, rest sourced from reference TRBV7-2 and TRBJ2-7, is GAGVSQSPSNKVTEKGKDVELRCDPISGHTALYWYRQSLGQGLEFLIYFQGNSAPDKSGLPSDRFSAERTGGSVSTLTIQRTQQEDSAVYLCASSLGQGSNEQYFGPGTRLTVT.

The genes are TRBV28 and TRBJ2-7; D may match TRBD1 or TRBD2 (5 bases each). Deletions cut 6 bases from V and 3 bases from J, with 18 bases between. Germline V gene lookup returns CDR1 MDHEN and CDR2 SYDVKM. The CDR3 covers 15 residues. The CDR3 is CASRPDRGMVYEQYF. DNA of the CDR3: TGTGCCAGCAGGCCAGACCGGGGCATGGTCTACGAGCAGTACTTC.

The CDR3 nucleotides are TGTGCCAGCAGCCCTAGGACAGAGAACACTGAAGCTTTCTTT. Amino acid sequence: CASSPRTENTEAFF. The chain has TRBV7-8 and TRBJ1-1; D may be TRBD1 (6 bases). Per the germline V gene, CDR1 is SGHVS and CDR2 is FQNEAQ. V lost 5 bases, J lost 1 base, and 11 bases lay in between. The CDR3 sequence is 14 residues long.

Note on this clone: This CDR3 is also generated by other DNA sequences in the sample. J is TRBJ2-7 and V is TRBV19, with 7 bases that match TRBD2. J was trimmed by 0 bases and V by 3 bases; bases with no gene match: 5. Germline V gene data show CDR1 as LNHDA and CDR2 as SQIVND (reference sequence). This CDR3 is built from 15 residues. CDR3 sequence (DNA): TGTGCCAGTAGTATCCTAGCGGAAGGCTCCTACGAGCAGTACTTC. It translates to CASSILAEGSYEQYF.

The rearrangement links TRBV7-3 to TRBJ2-1; D unresolved. The CDR3 runs 12 residues. V was pared by 4 bases and J by 9 bases, with 10 bases between. From germline, CDR1 is SGHTA and CDR2 FQGTGA. In DNA form, the CDR3 reads TGTGCCAGCAGCTCAACGGGCACTGAGCAGTTCTTC. Translation: CASSSTGTEQFF.

CDR3 in amino acids: CAISESFGEQFF. CDR3 coding DNA: TGTGCCATCAGTGAGTCGTTTGGGGAGCAGTTCTTC. The J gene is TRBJ2-1, the V gene TRBV10-3; D unresolved. Trimming removed 0 bases from V and 10 bases from J, with 7 bases in between. The CDR3 contains 12 residues. The V gene's germline CDR1 is ENHRY and CDR2 SYGVKD.

The chain is built from TRBV7-2 and TRBJ1-4; no clear D. CDR1 is SGHTA, CDR2 FQGNSA, per germline. Trimming took 0 bases from V and 12 from J, leaving 11 bases between them. This CDR3 is built from 13 residues. DNA for the CDR3: TGTGCCAGCAGCTTAGCGCCAGGTGGTGAACTGTTTTTT. This codes for CASSLAPGGELFF. Variable domain in full (rest from reference TRBV7-2 and TRBJ1-4): GAGVSQSPSNKVTEKGKDVELRCDPISGHTALYWYRQSLGQGLEFLIYFQGNSAPDKSGLPSDRFSAERTGGSVSTLTIQRTQQEDSAVYLCASSLAPGGELFFGSGTQLSVL.

Comment on this clone: A much larger clone lies a single base off, so this may be a read error. Other DNA sequences in the same sample also yield this CDR3. The chain recombines TRBV4-2 with TRBJ2-3; D gene unclear. The V gene lost 5 bases and the J gene lost 0 bases, with 3 bases spanning the gap. Germline CDR1 is LGHNA and CDR2 is YNFKEQ. The CDR3 runs to 12 residues. The CDR3 coding sequence is TGTGCCAGCAGCTCTAGCACAGATACGCAGTATTTT. Encoded protein: CASSSSTDTQYF.

The chain joins TRBV10-3 to TRBJ1-2; D may be TRBD1 (5 bases). The CDR3 contains 15 residues. Germline V gene sequence: CDR1 ENHRY, CDR2 SYGVKD. With 2 bases removed from V and 0 bases from J, the gap between germline ends came to 10 bases. The DNA of the CDR3 is TGTGCCATCAGTGAGCGGGTGGACACTAACTATGGCTACACCTTC. This translates into CAISERVDTNYGYTF.

The chain has TRBV5-1 and TRBJ1-1; D unresolved. From germline, CDR1 is SGHRS and CDR2 YFSETQ. V lost 4 bases and J 3 bases, leaving 10 bases between the germline ends. CDR3 size: 13 residues. In DNA form, the CDR3 reads TGCGCCAGCAGCCAGACCCGATACACTGAAGCTTTCTTT. Its protein product is CASSQTRYTEAFF.

The chain recombines TRBV2 with TRBJ1-2, with 7 bases identical to TRBD1. The CDR3 consists of 12 residues. Germline V gene lookup returns CDR1 SNHLY and CDR2 FYNNEI. V dropped 6 bases and J dropped 8; count of bases not matched to a gene: 6. The CDR3 DNA reads as TGTGCCAGCAGGGGTACAGGGGTCGGCTACACCTTC. Its protein product is CASRGTGVGYTF.

CDR3: CASSPGDFLTYGYTF. CDR3 coding DNA: TGTGCCAGCTCACCTGGCGATTTTCTGACCTATGGCTACACCTTC. This chain links TRBV18 with TRBJ1-2, with D hard to call. This CDR3 is built from 15 residues. V lost 3 bases to trimming and J lost 4 bases, with 15 bases between them. The germline gives CDR1 KGHSH, CDR2 LQKENI.

The chain recombines TRBV4-2 with TRBJ2-2; 9 positions match TRBD2. The CDR3 contains 16 residues. CDR1 LGHNA and CDR2 YNFKEQ come from the germline V gene. Trimming took 4 bases from V and 1 from J; bases not matched to a gene: 4. The CDR3 sequence is CASSLTSGLNTGELFF. In DNA, the CDR3 is TGTGCCAGCAGCCTAACTAGCGGGCTGAACACCGGGGAGCTGTTTTTT.

The J gene is TRBJ2-5, the V gene TRBV6-5; maybe TRBD1 (7 bases). Germline lookup yields CDR1 MNHEY and CDR2 SVGAGI. Trimming cost V 7 bases and J 5 bases, with 20 bases left between them. The CDR3 runs to 15 residues. The CDR3 protein is CASKSGAGQMETQYF. For the CDR3, the DNA is TGTGCCAGCAAATCGGGGGCGGGACAGATGGAGACCCAGTACTTC.

Only a few counts were recorded for this clone. The chain combines TRBV7-8 with TRBJ2-5, with 7 nucleotides matching TRBD1. The end of the DNA fits TRBJ2-7 better, so the J call may be wrong. CDR3 length: 15 amino acids. Germline assignment: CDR1 SGHVS and CDR2 FQNEAQ. For the CDR3, the DNA is TGTGCCAGCAGCTTACCCGGGACAGAGACCTACGAGCAGTACTTC. Its protein product is CASSLPGTETYEQYF.

This clone was detected a few times. An end of the junction differs from the germline gene, which may be a read error. This chain links TRBV28 with TRBJ2-7; TRBD1 is a possible D gene (6 bases). This CDR3 spans 13 amino acids. Germline lookup yields CDR1 MDHEN and CDR2 SYDVKM. Written as DNA, the CDR3 is TGTGCAAGCAGGGACAATCTCCGTGGCGAGCAGTACTTC. Translating it yields CASRDNLRGEQYF.

V usage is TRBV5-1 and J usage is TRBJ1-1; D gene unclear. The V and J ends lost 5 bases and 4 bases respectively, with 12 bases between them. The CDR3 spans 13 residues. Germline loops: CDR1 SGHRS, CDR2 YFSETQ. The CDR3 spells CASSTFWGTEAFF. DNA for the CDR3: TGCGCCAGCAGTACTTTCTGGGGCACTGAAGCTTTCTTT.

This sequence joins TRBV27 and TRBJ2-1, with 9 bases aligning to TRBD2. V shed 6 bases and J 8 bases; nucleotides not matched to a gene: 11. In germline, CDR1 is MNHEY, CDR2 SMNVEV (reference sequence). The CDR3 totals 15 residues. CDR3 in amino acids: CASSFRLAGLDEQFF. The CDR3 DNA is TGTGCCAGCAGCTTTCGGCTAGCGGGATTGGATGAGCAGTTCTTC.

In its sample, this clone was seen a few times. The chain has TRBV5-6 and TRBJ1-2; D may be TRBD1 (6 bases). Germline V CDR1 and CDR2: SGHDT, YYEEEE. The germline V and J ends were trimmed by 5 bases and 9 bases, with 20 bases remaining between them. The CDR3 has 14 residues. CDR3 residues: CASRPGARTIRYTF. CDR3 coding DNA: TGTGCCAGCAGGCCAGGGGCCCGAACTATCCGCTACACCTTC.

This clone was seen once. The rearrangement joins TRBV5-1 to TRBJ2-5; TRBD2 matches 7 bases. The ends lost 9 bases at V and 5 bases at J; junction bases unmatched: 13. The germline V gene has CDR1 SGHRS and CDR2 YFSETQ. This CDR3 spans 14 amino acids. CDR3 in DNA: TGCGCCACCGCAGTGGGAGGGACTGTTGAGACCCAGTACTTC. It encodes CATAVGGTVETQYF.